This T cell receptor (beta chain) emerged from a study of T cell changes during pregnancy in multiple sclerosis (dated by TCRdb to the late 2010s). For context, the study as a whole: The study examined how the T cell repertoire changed over the course of pregnancy in women with multiple sclerosis.

The protocol used for the library was the immunoSEQ multiplex PCR assay. The table was pulled from immuneACCESS by TCRdb, which kept in-frame rearrangements only. Such tables lose some clones; where checked, under half of the loss comes from unresolved V genes, and the rest has no known cause. The sample yields 45,000 to 70,000 clones; 80% to 95% were counted once. The top ten constitute about 2.9% of the sample. CDR1 MNHEY and CDR2 SMNVEV were looked up in the germline V gene (reference sequence). The CDR3, cysteine through phenylalanine, is 12 amino acids long. CDR3 DNA only is kept here, 36 bases in frame from base 1. The junction shows trimming of 5 bases on V and 7 bases on J, plus 9 bases between the germline ends. A note on this clone: Which antigen it targets is not known. No per-base quality is available; no much larger clone lies one base away.

The TCR was taken from a female donor in good health, enrolled as a control in a pregnancy study. The sequencing used peripheral blood, collected in the third trimester of pregnancy. The V and J genes are TRBV27 and TRBJ2-4, with TRBD1 as a weak D call on 6 bases. The DNA reads as follows: TGTGCCAGCAGTCGAACAGGGAACATTCAGTACTTC. This encodes CASSRTGNIQYF.